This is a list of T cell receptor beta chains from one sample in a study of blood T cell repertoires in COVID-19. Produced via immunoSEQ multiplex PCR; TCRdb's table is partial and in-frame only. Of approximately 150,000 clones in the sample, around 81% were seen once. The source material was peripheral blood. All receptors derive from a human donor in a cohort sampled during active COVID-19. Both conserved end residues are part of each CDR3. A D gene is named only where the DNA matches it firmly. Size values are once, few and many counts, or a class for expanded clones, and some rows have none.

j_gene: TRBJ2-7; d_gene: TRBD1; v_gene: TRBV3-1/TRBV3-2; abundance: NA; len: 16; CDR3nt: TGTGCCAGCAGCCAAGATCTGGGACAGAAAACCTACGAGCAGTACTTC; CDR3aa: CASSQDLGQKTYEQYF
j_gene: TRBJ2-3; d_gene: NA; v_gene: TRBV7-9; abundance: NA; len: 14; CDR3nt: TGTGCCAGCAGCTTAGTTACAGGGACAGATACGCAGTATTTT; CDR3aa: CASSLVTGTDTQYF
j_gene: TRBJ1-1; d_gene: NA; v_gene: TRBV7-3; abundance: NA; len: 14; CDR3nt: TGTGCCAGCAGCACTGAAGGGAGGAACACTGAAGCTTTCTTT; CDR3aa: CASSTEGRNTEAFF
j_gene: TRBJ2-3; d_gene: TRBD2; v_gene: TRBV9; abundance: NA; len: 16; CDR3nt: TGTGCCAGCAGCACTACTAGCGGGAGTTTCGCAGATACGCAGTATTTT; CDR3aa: CASSTTSGSFADTQYF
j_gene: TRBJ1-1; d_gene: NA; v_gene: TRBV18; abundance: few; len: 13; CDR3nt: TGTGCCAGCTCACCAGAAATGAGGACTGAAGCTTTCTTT; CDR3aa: CASSPEMRTEAFF
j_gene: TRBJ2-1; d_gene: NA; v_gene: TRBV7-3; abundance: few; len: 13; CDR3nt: TGTGCCAGCAGCTTAGCAAAAGGGGGTGAGCAGTTCTTC; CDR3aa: CASSLAKGGEQFF
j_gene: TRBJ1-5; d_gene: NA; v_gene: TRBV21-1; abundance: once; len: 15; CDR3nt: TGTGCCAGCAGCAAAGCGCCAGGGCCGAATCAGCCCCAGCATTTT; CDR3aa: CASSKAPGPNQPQHF
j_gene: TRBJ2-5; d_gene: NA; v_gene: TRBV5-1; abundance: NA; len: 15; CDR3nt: TGCGCCAGCAGCTTGGGTACAGGGCTTTCAGAGACCCAGTACTTC; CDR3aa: CASSLGTGLSETQYF
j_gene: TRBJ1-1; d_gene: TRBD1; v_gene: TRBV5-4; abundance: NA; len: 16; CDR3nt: TGTGCCAGCAGCTTGTGGGCAGGGGGAGTGAACACTGAAGCTTTCTTT; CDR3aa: CASSLWAGGVNTEAFF
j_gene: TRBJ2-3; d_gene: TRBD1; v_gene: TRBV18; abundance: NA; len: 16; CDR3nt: TGTGCCAGCTCACCGGGACAGGGGGCGCGACCAGATACGCAGTATTTT; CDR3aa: CASSPGQGARPDTQYF
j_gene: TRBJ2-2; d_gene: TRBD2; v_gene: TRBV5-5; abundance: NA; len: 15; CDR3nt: TGTGCCAGCAGCCCGGGAGGAGGGGACACCGGGGAGCTGTTTTTT; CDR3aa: CASSPGGGDTGELFF
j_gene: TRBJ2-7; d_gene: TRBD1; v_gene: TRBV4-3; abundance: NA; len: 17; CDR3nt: TGCGCCAGCAGCCAAGATAGAGCCGGGACAGGGTCCTACGAGCAGTACTTC; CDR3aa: CASSQDRAGTGSYEQYF
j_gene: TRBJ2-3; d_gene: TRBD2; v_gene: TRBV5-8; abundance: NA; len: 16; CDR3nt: TGTGCCAGCAGCTTGCGCACTAGCGGGAGTTTAGATACGCAGTATTTT; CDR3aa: CASSLRTSGSLDTQYF